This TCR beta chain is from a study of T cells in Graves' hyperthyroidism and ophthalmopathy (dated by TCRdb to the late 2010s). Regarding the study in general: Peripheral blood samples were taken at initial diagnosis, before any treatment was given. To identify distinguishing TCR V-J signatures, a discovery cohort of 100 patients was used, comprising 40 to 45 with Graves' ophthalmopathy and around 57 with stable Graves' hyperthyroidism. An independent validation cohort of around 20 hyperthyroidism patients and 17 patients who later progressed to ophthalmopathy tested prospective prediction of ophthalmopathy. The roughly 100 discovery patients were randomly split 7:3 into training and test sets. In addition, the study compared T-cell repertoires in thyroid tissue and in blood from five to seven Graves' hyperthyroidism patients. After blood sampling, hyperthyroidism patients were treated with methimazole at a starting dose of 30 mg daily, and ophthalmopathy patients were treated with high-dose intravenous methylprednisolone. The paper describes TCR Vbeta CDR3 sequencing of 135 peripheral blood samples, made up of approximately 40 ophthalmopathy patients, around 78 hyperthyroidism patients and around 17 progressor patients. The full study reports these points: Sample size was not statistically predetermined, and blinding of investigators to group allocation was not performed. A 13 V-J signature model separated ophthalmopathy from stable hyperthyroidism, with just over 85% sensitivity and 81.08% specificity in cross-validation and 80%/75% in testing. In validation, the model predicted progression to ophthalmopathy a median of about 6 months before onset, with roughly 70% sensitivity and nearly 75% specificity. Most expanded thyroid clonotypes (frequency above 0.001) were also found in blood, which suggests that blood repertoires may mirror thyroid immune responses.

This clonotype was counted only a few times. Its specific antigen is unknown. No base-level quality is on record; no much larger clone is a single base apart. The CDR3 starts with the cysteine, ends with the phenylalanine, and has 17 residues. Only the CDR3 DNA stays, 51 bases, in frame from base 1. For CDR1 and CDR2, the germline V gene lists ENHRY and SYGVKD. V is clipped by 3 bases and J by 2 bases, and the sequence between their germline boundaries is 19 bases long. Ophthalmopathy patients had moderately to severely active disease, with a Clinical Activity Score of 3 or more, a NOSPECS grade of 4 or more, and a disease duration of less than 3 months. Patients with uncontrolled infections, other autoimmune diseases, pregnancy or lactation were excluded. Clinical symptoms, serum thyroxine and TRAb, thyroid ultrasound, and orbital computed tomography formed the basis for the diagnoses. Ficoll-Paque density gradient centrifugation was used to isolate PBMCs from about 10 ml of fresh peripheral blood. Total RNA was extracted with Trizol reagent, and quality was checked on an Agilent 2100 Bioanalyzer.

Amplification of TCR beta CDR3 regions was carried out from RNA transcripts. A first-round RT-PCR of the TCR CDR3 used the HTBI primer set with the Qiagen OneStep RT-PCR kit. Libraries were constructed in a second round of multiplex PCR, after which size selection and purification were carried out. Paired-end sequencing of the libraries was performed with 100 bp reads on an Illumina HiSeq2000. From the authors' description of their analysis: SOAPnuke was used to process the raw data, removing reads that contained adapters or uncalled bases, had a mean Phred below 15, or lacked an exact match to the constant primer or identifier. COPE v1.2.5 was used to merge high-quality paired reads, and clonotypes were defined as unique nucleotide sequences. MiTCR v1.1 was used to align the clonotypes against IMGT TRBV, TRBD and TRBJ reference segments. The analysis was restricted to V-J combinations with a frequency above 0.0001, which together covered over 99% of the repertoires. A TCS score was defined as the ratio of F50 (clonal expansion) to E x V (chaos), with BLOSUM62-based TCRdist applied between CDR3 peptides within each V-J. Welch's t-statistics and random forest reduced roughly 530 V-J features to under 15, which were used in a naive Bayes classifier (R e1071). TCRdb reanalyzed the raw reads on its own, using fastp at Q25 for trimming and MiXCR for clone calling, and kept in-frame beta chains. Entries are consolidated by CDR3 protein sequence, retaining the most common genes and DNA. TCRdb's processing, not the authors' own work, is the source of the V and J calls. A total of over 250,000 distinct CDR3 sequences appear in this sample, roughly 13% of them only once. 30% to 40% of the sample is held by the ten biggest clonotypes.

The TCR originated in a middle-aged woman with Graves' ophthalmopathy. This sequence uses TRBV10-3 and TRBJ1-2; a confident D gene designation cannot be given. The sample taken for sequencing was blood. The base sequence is TGTGCCATCAGTGACCTGGAGTTGGAGGGTGTCAACTATGGCTACACCTTC. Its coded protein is CAISDLELEGVNYGYTF.